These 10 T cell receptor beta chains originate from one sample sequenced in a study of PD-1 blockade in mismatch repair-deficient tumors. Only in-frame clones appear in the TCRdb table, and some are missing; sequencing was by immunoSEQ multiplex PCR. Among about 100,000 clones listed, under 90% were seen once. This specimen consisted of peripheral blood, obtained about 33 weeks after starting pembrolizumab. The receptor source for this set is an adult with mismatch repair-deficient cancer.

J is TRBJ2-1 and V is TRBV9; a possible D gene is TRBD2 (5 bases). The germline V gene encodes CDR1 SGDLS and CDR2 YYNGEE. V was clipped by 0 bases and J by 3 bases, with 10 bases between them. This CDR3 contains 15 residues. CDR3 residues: CASSVEAADYNEQFF. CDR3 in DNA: TGTGCCAGCAGCGTAGAAGCGGCAGACTACAATGAGCAGTTCTTC.

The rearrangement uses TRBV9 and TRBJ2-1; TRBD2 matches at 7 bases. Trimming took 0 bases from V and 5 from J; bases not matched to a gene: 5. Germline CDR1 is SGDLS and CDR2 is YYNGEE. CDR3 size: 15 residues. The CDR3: CASSVGGSGHNEQFF. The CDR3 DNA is TGTGCCAGCAGCGTAGGCGGGAGCGGGCACAATGAGCAGTTCTTC. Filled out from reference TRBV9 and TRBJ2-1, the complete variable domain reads DSGVTQTPKHLITATGQRVTLRCSPRSGDLSVYWYQQSLDQGLQFLIQYYNGEERAKGNILERFSAQQFPDLHSELNLSSLELGDSALYFCASSVGGSGHNEQFFGPGTRLTVL.

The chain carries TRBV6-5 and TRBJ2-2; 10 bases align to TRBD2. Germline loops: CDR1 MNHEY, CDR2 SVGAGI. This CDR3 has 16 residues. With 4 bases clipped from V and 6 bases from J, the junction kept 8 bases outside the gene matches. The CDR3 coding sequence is TGTGCCAGCAGTTCGCCCAGCGGGAGGGGTTCCGGGGAGCTGTTTTTT. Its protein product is CASSSPSGRGSGELFF.

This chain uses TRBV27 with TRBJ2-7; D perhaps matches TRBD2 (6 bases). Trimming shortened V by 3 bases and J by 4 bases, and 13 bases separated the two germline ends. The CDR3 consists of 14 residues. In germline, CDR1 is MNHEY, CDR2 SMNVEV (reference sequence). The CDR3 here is CASSFSAGPYEQYF. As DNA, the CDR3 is TGTGCCAGCAGTTTCAGCGCGGGACCTTACGAGCAGTACTTC.

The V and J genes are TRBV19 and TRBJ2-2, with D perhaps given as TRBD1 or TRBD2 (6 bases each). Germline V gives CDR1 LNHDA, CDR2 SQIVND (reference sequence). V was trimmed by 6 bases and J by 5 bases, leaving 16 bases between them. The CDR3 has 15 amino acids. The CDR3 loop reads CASRIQGGLTGELFF. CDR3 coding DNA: TGTGCCAGTAGGATACAGGGAGGACTTACCGGGGAGCTGTTTTTT.

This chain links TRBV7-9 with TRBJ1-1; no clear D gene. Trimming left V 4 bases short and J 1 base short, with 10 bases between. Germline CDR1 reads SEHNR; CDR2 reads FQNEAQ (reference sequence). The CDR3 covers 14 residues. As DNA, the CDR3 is TGTGCCAGCAGCTCAGCTGTTGAGAACACTGAAGCTTTCTTT. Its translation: CASSSAVENTEAFF.

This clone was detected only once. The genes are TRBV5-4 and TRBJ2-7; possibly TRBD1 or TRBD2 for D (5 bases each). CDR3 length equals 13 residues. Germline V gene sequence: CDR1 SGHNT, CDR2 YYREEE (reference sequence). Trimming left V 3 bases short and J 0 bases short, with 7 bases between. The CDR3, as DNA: TGTGCCAGCAGCTACGGGACCTCCTACGAGCAGTACTTC. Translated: CASSYGTSYEQYF. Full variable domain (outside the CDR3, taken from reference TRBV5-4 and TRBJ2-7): ETGVTQSPTHLIKTRGQQVTLRCSSQSGHNTVSWYQQALGQGPQFIFQYYREEENGRGNFPPRFSGLQFPNYSSELNVNALELDDSALYLCASSYGTSYEQYFGPGTRLTVT.

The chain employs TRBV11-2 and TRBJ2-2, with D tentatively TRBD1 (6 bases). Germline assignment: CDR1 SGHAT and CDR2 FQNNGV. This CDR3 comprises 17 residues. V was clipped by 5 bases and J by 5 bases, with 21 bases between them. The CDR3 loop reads CASSPGDARPGTGELFF. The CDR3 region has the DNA TGTGCCAGCAGCCCAGGGGATGCTCGACCCGGAACCGGGGAGCTGTTTTTT.

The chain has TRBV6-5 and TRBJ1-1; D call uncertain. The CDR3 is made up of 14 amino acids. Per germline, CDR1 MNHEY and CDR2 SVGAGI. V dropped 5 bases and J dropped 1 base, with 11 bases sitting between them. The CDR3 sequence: CASSTPGTNTEAFF. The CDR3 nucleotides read TGTGCCAGCAGTACTCCCGGAACGAACACTGAAGCTTTCTTT.

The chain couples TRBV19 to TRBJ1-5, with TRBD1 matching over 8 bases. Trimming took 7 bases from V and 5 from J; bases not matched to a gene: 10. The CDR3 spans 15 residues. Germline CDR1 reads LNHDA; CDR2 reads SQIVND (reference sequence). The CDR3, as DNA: TGTGCCAGTACCGGATGGGCGACAGGGGATCAGCCCCAGCATTTT. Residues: CASTGWATGDQPQHF.